This TCR beta chain was captured in a study of post-analysis software for immune sequencing data. Study overall: Several disease courses (relapsing-remitting, secondary progressive and progressive-relapsing) of multiple sclerosis were included.

Deletions cut 3 bases from V and 0 bases from J, with 15 bases between. Germline loops: CDR1 DFQATT, CDR2 SNEGSKA (reference sequence). This CDR3 is built from 16 residues. As for this clonotype: Its antigen is not identified.

Study-level points and caveats: In patients, TRBV5-6, TRBV5-1 and TRBV20-1 belonged to about five TRBV segments found more frequently than in controls.

Sequencing libraries made from TCR beta cDNA carried unique molecular identifiers. TCRdb analysed the PCR reads with MiXCR anew, one entry per CDR3 protein. The top ten clones hold 9% to 14% of a sample with hundreds of thousands of distinct CDR3 sequences, under 55% of them seen once. The chain links TRBV20-1 to TRBJ2-4; D might be TRBD2 (6 bases). Sequenced material: blood. The TCR originated in a girl aged 5-17 years with multiple sclerosis. This CDR3 reads CSARRAGSLAKNIQYF. CDR3 DNA: TGCAGTGCTAGGAGGGCCGGGAGCTTAGCCAAAAACATTCAGTACTTC.